The sequence of this T cell receptor beta chain was determined in a study of neurological immune-mediated disorders. This clonotype was observed at least ten times. Its matching antigen is unknown. The time point was: longitudinal time-point 2. TCRdb reprocessed the 5' RACE reads with MiXCR, giving one entry per CDR3 protein. The data contain tens of thousands of distinct CDR3 sequences, roughly an eighth of them singletons. Per the germline V gene, CDR1 is LGHNT and CDR2 is FRNRAP. V was cut by 7 bases and J by 0 bases, with 19 bases left in between. The CDR3 is 16 amino acids. Study-wide results and caveats: The expanded clones of different subjects shared no CDR3 amino acid sequences (suggesting private repertoires in all groups).

Sample: PBMCs. This rearrangement joins TRBV12-5 to TRBJ2-7; D tentatively fits TRBD1 or TRBD2 (7 bases each). The receptor's source is a woman in her 40s in good health. CDR3 residues: CASAQARGGPSYEQYF. The CDR3 DNA reads TGTGCTAGTGCCCAAGCCAGGGGGGGCCCCTCCTACGAGCAGTACTTC.